The clone carrying this T cell receptor beta chain was counted ten times or more. These data are taken from a study of T cell repertoires in cytomegalovirus infection. The CDR3 consists of 13 residues. Germline V CDR1 and CDR2: SGHTA, FQGNSA. The V gene end was trimmed by 8 bases and the J gene end by 6 bases; junction bases not matched to a gene: 10. TCRdb called the reads again in MiXCR, with one record for every CDR3 protein. This table has hundreds of thousands of distinct CDR3 sequences, 15% to 20% appearing once. The sample comprised PBMCs. This clonotype was obtained from a human donor in good health (CMV status not recorded). Some clones in this sample may be carry-over from other donors' samples. The chain uses TRBV7-2 and TRBJ2-7, with 7 bases lining up with TRBD2. CDR3 coding DNA: TGTGCCAGCGGGGGGGGGGGGGGGGGCGAGCAGTACTTC. The encoded protein is CASGGGGGGEQYF.